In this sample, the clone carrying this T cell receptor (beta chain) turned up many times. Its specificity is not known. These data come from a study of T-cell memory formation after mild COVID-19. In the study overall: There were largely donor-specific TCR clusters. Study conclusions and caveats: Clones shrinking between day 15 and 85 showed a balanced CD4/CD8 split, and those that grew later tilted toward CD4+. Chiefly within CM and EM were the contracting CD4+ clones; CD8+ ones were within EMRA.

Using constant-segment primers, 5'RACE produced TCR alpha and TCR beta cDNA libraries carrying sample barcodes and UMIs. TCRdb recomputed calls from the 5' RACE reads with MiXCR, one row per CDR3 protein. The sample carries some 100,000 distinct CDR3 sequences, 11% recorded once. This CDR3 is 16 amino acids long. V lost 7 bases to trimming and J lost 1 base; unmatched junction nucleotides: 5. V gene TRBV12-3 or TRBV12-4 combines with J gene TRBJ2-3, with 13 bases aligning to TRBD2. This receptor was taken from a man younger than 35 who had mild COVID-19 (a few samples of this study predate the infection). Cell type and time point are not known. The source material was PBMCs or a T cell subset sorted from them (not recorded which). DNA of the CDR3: TGTGCCAGCACCCTAGGACTAGCGGGGGGCACAGATACGCAGTATTTT. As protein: CASTLGLAGGTDTQYF.